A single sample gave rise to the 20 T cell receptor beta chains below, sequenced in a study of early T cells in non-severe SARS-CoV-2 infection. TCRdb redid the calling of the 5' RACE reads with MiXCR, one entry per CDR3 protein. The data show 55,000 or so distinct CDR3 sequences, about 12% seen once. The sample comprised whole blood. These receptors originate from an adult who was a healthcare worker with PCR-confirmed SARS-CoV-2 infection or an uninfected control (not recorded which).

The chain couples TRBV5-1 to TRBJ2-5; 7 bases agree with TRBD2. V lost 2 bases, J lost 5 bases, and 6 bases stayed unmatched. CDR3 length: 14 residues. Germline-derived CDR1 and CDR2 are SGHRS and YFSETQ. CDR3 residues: CASSFLGGGETQYF. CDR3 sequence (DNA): TGCGCCAGCAGCTTCCTCGGGGGAGGGGAGACCCAGTACTTC.

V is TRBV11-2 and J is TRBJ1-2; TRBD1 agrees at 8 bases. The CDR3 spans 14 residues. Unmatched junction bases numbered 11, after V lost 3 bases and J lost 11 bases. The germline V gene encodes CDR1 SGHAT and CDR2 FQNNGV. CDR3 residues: CASSLTRQGPLYTF. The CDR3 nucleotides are TGTGCCAGCAGCTTGACCCGACAGGGGCCTTTATACACCTTC.

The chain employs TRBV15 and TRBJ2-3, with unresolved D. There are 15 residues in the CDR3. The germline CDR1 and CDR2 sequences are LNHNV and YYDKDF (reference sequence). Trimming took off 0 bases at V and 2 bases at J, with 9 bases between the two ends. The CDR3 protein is CATSRDDIATDTQYF. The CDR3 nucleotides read TGTGCCACCAGCAGAGACGATATCGCCACAGATACGCAGTATTTT.

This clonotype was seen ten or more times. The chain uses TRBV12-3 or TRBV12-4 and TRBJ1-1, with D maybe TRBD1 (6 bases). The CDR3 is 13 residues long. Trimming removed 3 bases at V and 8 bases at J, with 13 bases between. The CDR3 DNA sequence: TGTGCCAGCAGTTTGGGGGGCTCGGGGGAAGCTTTCTTT. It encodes CASSLGGSGEAFF.

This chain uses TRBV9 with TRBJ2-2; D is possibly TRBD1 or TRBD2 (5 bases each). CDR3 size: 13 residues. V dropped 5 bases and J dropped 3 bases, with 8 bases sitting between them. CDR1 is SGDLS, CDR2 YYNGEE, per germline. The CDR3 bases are TGTGCCAGCAGGGGGACGCACACCGGGGAGCTGTTTTTT. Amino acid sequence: CASRGTHTGELFF.

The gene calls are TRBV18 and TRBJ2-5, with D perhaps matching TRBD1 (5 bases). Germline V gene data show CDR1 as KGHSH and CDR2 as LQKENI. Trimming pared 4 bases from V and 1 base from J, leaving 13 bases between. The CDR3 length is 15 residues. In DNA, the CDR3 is TGTGCCAGCTCACGGAGCAGGGTCCCCCAAGAGACCCAGTACTTC. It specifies CASSRSRVPQETQYF.

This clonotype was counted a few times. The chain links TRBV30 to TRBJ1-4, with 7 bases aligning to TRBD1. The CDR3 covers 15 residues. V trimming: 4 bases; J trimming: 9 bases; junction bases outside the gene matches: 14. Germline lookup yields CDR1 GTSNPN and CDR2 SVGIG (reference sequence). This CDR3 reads CAWTLAGTVTKKLFF. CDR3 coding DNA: TGTGCCTGGACCCTGGCCGGGACAGTGACTAAAAAACTGTTTTTT.

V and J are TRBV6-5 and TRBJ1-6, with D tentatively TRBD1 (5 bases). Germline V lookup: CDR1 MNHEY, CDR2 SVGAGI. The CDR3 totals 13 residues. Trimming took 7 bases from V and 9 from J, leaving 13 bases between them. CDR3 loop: CASTQGGGSPLHF. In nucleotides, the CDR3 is TGTGCCAGCACCCAAGGTGGGGGTTCACCCCTCCACTTT.

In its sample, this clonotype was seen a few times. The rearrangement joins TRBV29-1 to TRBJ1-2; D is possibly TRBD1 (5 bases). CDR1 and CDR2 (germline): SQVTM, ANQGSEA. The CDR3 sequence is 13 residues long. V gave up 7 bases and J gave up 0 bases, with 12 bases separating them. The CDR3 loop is CSGWRGPNYGYTF. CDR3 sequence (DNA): TGCAGCGGATGGCGGGGCCCTAACTATGGCTACACCTTC.

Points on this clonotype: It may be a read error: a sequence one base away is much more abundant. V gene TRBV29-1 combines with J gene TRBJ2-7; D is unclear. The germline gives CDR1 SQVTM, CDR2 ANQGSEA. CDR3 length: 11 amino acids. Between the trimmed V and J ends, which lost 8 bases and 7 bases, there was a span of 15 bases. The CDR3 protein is CSIMAPGEQYF. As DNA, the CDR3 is TGCAGCATCATGGCCCCTGGAGAGCAGTACTTC.

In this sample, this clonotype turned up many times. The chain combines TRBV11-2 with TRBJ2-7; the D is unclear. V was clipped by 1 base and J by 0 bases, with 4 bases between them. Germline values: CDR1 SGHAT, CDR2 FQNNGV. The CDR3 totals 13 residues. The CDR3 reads CASSLGPSYEQYF. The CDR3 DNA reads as TGTGCCAGCAGCTTAGGACCCTCCTACGAGCAGTACTTC. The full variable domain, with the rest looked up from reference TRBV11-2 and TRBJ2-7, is EAGVAQSPRYKIIEKRQSVAFWCNPISGHATLYWYQQILGQGPKLLIQFQNNGVVDDSQLPKDRFSAERLKGVDSTLKIQPAKLEDSAVYLCASSLGPSYEQYFGPGTRLTVT.

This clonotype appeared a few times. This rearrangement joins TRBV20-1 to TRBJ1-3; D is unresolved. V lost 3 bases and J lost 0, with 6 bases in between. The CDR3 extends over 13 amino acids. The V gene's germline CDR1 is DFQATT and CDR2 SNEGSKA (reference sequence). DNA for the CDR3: TGCAGTGCTAGTGACCTCTCTGGAAACACCATATATTTT. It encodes CSASDLSGNTIYF.

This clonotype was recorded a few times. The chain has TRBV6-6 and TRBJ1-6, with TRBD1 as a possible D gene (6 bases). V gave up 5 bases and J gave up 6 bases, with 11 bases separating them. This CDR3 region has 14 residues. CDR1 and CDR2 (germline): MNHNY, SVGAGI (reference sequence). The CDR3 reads CASSPDRFNSPLHF. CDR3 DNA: TGTGCCAGCAGTCCCGACAGGTTTAATTCACCCCTCCACTTT.

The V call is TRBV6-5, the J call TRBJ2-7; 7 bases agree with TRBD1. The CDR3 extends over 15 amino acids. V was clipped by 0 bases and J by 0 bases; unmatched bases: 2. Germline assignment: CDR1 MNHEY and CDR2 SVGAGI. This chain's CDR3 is CASSYSGDSSYEQYF. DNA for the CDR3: TGTGCCAGCAGTTACTCGGGGGACAGCTCCTACGAGCAGTACTTC.

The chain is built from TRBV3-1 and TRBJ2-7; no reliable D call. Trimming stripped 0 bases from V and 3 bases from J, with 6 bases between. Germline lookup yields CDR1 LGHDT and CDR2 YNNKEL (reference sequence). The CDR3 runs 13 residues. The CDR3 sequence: CASSQDWYYEQYF. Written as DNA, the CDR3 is TGTGCCAGCAGCCAAGATTGGTACTACGAGCAGTACTTC.

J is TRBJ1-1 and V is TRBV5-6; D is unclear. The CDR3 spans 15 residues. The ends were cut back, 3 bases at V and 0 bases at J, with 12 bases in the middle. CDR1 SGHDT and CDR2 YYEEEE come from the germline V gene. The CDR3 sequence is CASSSRGTVNTEAFF. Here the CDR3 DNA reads TGTGCCAGCAGCTCCCGAGGCACGGTGAACACTGAAGCTTTCTTT.

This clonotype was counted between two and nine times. The CDR3 coding sequence is TGCGCCAGCAGTATGAACCGGGGGAACACTGAAGCTTTCTTT. As protein: CASSMNRGNTEAFF. The chain links TRBV10-2 to TRBJ1-1, with unresolved D. Trimming cost V 5 bases and J 1 base, with 11 bases left between them. Germline V lookup: CDR1 WSHSY, CDR2 SAAADI. The CDR3 is 14 residues long.

The CDR3 sequence is CASSQGGLDEKLFF. In nucleotides, the CDR3 is TGTGCCAGCAGCCAAGGGGGGTTAGACGAAAAACTGTTTTTT. V and J are TRBV7-8 and TRBJ1-4; tentative D call: TRBD1 (6 bases). The CDR3 runs to 14 residues. V was pared by 5 bases and J by 8 bases, with 15 bases between. Looked up from germline, CDR1 is SGHVS and CDR2 is FQNEAQ.

CDR3 in amino acids: CASSQEGGSNEQFF. DNA of the CDR3: TGCGCCAGCAGCCAAGAGGGAGGGAGCAATGAGCAGTTCTTC. This chain joins TRBV4-3 and TRBJ2-1, with 7 bases that match TRBD2. J was trimmed by 6 bases and V by 0 bases; bases with no gene match: 2. From germline, CDR1 is LGHNA and CDR2 YSLEER. CDR3 size: 14 residues.

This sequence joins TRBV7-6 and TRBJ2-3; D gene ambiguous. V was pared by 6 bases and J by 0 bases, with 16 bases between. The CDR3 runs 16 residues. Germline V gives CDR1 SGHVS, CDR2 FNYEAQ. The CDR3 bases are TGTGCCAGCAGTCATGCGCAGATATCTAGCACAGATACGCAGTATTTT. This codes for CASSHAQISSTDTQYF.